This T cell receptor (beta chain) was identified during a study of blood T cell repertoires in COVID-19. Overall study: Acute-phase and convalescent COVID-19 samples originated in the United States, Italy and Spain. Sample material is recorded as cDNA or gDNA derived from T cells, B-cell-depleted T cells, or PBMCs.

The CDR3 sequence is 15 residues long. CDR1 and CDR2 from the germline V gene are SGHTA and FQGTGA. Between the trimmed V and J ends, which lost 4 bases and 6 bases, there was a span of 16 bases. How the authors handled the data: Reference gene primer amplification in the assay estimated nucleated cell counts. Method: immunoSEQ multiplex PCR; TCRdb's copy keeps in-frame clones and lacks some. V and J calls plus clone size are reproduced from that table; the DNA served to infer D and trimming. Among about 360,000 clones listed, approximately 86% were seen once. The sequence was obtained from a human donor in a cohort sampled during active COVID-19. The sample consisted of peripheral blood. V and J are TRBV7-3 and TRBJ2-1; D is perhaps TRBD2 (6 bases). The CDR3 DNA reads TGTGCCAGCAGCTCTTCGACTAGTGGTGGCAATGAGCAGTTCTTC. Encoded protein: CASSSSTSGGNEQFF.